The rows below give T cell receptor beta chains drawn from one sample of a study of regulatory T cells in long-lasting Graves disease. TCRdb re-derived calls from the multiplex PCR reads in MiXCR, one entry per CDR3 protein. This repertoire shows 300,000 to 500,000 distinct CDR3 sequences, roughly 20% found once; its top ten account for 20% to 25%. This specimen was peripheral blood mononuclear cells (PBMCs), taken when the disease was refractory, from a patient treated with antithyroid drugs. These receptors originate from a female donor with Graves disease. Both conserved end residues are part of each CDR3. Fields, in order: clone size, J gene, V gene, D gene, CDR3 DNA, CDR3 protein. The D gene is left open where the match is weak. Some rows mark clone size as missing; the rest say once, few, many or name a class of expanded clone.

many | TRBJ1-4 | TRBV19 | TRBD1 | TGTGCCAGTAGTATAGATTGGTGGGACAGGACGCTATTTTTT | CASSIDWWDRTLFF
- | TRBJ2-7 | TRBV5-1 | - | TGCGCCAGCAGCCCCCTAGACAAGTACGAGCAGTACTTC | CASSPLDKYEQYF
many | TRBJ2-4 | TRBV6-1 | - | TGTGCCAGCAGTGAAAGGCTAGCAAACATTCAGTACTTC | CASSERLANIQYF
many | TRBJ1-4 | TRBV5-8 | - | TGTGCCAGCAGCGAACTCAGAGCAACTAATGAAAAACTGTTTTTT | CASSELRATNEKLFF
many | TRBJ2-5 | TRBV29-1 | TRBD2 | TGCAGCGCCTTGGGGACTAGCGGAACAGAGACCCAGTACTTC | CSALGTSGTETQYF
- | TRBJ1-1 | TRBV9 | - | TGTGCCAGCAGCGTGGAGGGTCGAACGCGAGCTTTCTTT | CASSVEGRTRAFF
- | TRBJ2-7 | TRBV20-1 | - | TGCAGTGCTAGAGATTTACGAACCTCCTACGAGCAGTACTTC | CSARDLRTSYEQYF
- | TRBJ1-5 | TRBV27 | TRBD1 | TGTGCCAGCAGAGGGGGGACAGGCGGCGGTCAGCCCCAGCATTTT | CASRGGTGGGQPQHF
many | TRBJ1-2 | TRBV11-2 | - | TGTGCCAGCAGCTTAGAAGGGGCGGGACTTGGCTATGGCTACACCTTC | CASSLEGAGLGYGYTF
few | TRBJ2-7 | TRBV27 | TRBD1 | TGTGCCAGCAGTCCCACCCTAGGACAGGTTACCTACGAGCAGTACTTC | CASSPTLGQVTYEQYF
few | TRBJ1-1 | TRBV29-1 | TRBD1 | TGCAGCGTTGGGAGGGACAGGGGGCTTGCGGACACTGAAGCTTTCTTT | CSVGRDRGLADTEAFF
- | TRBJ1-6 | TRBV4-1 | - | TGCGCCAGCAGCCAAGGCAGGGGAAGGTATAATTCACCCCTCCACTTT | CASSQGRGRYNSPLHF
many | TRBJ1-2 | TRBV6-1 | TRBD1 | TGTGCCAGCAGTCCAGGGGGATTCTATGGCTACACCTTC | CASSPGGFYGYTF
many | TRBJ2-5 | TRBV6-1 | TRBD1 | TGTGCCAGCAGTGGTCCCTCGGGGGGAGGGACAGGGGGGAAGACCCAGTACTTC | CASSGPSGGGTGGKTQYF
- | TRBJ2-5 | TRBV6-1 | - | TGTGCCAGCGCCCTCTTCGGGCAGGGGCAAGAGACCCAGTACTTC | CASALFGQGQETQYF
many | TRBJ2-7 | TRBV30 | - | TGTGCCTGGAGTGTCCCAGTGGTAACCTACGAGCAGTACTTC | CAWSVPVVTYEQYF
many | TRBJ1-6 | TRBV12-3/TRBV12-4 | - | TGTGCCAGCAGTTTAGGGGGGTATAATTCACCCCTCCACTTT | CASSLGGYNSPLHF
many | TRBJ1-5 | TRBV28 | - | TGTGCCAGCAGTCACAGGACAGTCCTAAATCAGCCCCAGCATTTT | CASSHRTVLNQPQHF
- | TRBJ2-2 | TRBV14 | - | TGTGCCAGCAGCCAAGGGATTCCATGGGCCGGGGAGCTGTTTTTT | CASSQGIPWAGELFF
many | TRBJ2-2 | TRBV24-1 | TRBD2 | TGTGCCACCAGTGATTTGCAAGGACGGGAGGGAGCGACCGGGGAGCTGTTTTTT | CATSDLQGREGATGELFF
- | TRBJ2-2 | TRBV7-2 | TRBD2 | TGTGCCAGCAGCCCGACTAGCGGATCCTTCACCGGGGAGCTGTTTTTT | CASSPTSGSFTGELFF
many | TRBJ2-7 | TRBV29-1 | TRBD2 | TGCAGCGTAACCGGGACTAGCGGGTTCAGCGAGCAGTACTTC | CSVTGTSGFSEQYF